One T cell receptor beta chain is described in this entry. These data originate in a study of tumor-infiltrating lymphocytes in primary liver carcinoma. The J segment lost 4 bases and the V segment lost 2 bases, leaving 3 bases of the junction unmatched. The CDR3 sequence is 15 residues long. CDR1 and CDR2 from the germline V gene are MNHEY and SVGAGI. Constant-region priming of roughly 0.45 ug total RNA yielded TCR beta cDNA. For TCR beta, libraries were produced by three nested multiplex PCR rounds using slightly modified ARM-PCR. Primers for the first two PCR rounds were TRBV1-TRBV30 forward primers and a C-beta reverse primer (approximately 10 cycles per round). Each CDR3 protein is one row after TCRdb ran MiXCR on the multiplex PCR reads. The sample shows around 170,000 distinct CDR3 sequences, about 55% of them seen only once. It was unsorted whole blood that yielded blood RNA, and germline DNA was also extracted.

The clonotype was recovered from a middle-aged man with primary liver carcinoma and hepatitis B virus infection. Sequencing was done on a sample of peripheral blood. This sequence joins TRBV6-5 and TRBJ2-7; TRBD1 matches at 12 bases. This chain's CDR3 is CASSYPGQGAYEQYF. The CDR3 DNA sequence: TGTGCCAGCAGTTACCCGGGACAGGGGGCTTACGAGCAGTACTTC.